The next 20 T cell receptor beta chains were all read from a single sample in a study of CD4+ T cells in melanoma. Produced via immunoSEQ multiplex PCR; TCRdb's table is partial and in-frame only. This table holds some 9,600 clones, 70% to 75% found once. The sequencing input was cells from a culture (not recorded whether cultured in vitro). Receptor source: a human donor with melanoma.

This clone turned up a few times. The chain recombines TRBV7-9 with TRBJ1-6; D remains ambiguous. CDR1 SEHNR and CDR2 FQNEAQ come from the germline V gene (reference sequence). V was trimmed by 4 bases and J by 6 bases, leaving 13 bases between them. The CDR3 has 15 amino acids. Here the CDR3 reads CASSSTGQPNSPLHF. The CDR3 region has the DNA TGTGCCAGCAGCTCCACGGGCCAGCCTAATTCACCCCTCCACTTT.

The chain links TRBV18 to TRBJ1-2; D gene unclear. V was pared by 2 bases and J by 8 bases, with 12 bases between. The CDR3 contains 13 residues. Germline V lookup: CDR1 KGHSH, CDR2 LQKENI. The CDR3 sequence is CASSPTREVGYTF. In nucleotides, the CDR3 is TGTGCCAGCTCACCAACCCGGGAGGTGGGCTACACCTTC.

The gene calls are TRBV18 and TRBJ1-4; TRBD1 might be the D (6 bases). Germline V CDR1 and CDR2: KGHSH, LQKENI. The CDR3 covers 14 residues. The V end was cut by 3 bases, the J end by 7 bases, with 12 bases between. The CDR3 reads CASSPNRAAEKLFF. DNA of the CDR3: TGTGCCAGCTCACCTAACAGGGCAGCTGAAAAACTGTTTTTT.

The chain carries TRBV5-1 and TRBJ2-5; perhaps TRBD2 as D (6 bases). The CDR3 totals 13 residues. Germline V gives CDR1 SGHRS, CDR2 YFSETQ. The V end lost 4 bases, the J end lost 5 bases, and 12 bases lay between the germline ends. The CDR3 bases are TGCGCCAGCAGCCCGGGACTGGCTGAGACCCAGTACTTC. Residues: CASSPGLAETQYF.

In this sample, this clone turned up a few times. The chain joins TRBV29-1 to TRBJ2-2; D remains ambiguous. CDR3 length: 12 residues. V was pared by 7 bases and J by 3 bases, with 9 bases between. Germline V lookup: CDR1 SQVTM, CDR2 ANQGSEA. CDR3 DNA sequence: TGCAGCGCCTTCCGGGACACCGGGGAGCTGTTTTTT. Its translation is CSAFRDTGELFF.

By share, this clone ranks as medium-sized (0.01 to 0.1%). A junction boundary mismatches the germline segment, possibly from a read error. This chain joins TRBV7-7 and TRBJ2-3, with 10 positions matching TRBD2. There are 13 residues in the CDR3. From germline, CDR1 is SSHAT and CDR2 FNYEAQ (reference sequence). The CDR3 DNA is TGTGCTAGCAGCGGGGGGGGCACAGATACGCAGTATTTT. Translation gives CASSGGGTDTQYF.

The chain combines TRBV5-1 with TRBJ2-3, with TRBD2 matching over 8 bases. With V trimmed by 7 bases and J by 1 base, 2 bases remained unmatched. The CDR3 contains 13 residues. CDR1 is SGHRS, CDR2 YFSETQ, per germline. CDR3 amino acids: CASGRGGTDTQYF. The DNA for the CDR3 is TGCGCCAGCGGGCGGGGGGGCACAGATACGCAGTATTTT.

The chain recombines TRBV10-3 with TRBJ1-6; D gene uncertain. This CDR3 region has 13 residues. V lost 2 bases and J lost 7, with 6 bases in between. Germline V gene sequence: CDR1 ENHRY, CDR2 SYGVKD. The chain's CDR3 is CAISERGNSPLHF. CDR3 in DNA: TGTGCCATCAGTGAGCGCGGAAATTCACCCCTCCACTTT.

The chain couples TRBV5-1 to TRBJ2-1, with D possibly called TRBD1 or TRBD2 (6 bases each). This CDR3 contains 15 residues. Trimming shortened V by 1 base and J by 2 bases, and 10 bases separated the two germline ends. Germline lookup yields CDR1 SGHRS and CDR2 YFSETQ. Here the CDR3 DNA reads TGCGCCAGCAGCTTGAGGGGGGCGACCTACAATGAGCAGTTCTTC. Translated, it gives CASSLRGATYNEQFF. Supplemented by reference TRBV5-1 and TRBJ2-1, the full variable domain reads KAGVTQTPRYLIKTRGQQVTLSCSPISGHRSVSWYQQTPGQGLQFLFEYFSETQRNKGNFPGRFSGRQFSNSRSEMNVSTLELGDSALYLCASSLRGATYNEQFFGPGTRLTVL.

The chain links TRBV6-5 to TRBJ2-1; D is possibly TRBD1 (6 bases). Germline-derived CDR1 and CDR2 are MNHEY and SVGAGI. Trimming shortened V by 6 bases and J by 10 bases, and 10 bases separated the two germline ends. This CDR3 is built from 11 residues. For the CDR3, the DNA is TGTGCCAGCAGGGCCGGGACAGAGCAGTTCTTC. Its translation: CASRAGTEQFF.

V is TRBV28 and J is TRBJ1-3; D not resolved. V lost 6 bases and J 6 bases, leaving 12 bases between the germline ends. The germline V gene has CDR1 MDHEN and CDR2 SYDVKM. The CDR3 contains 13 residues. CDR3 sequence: CASSLGLSNTIYF. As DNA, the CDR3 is TGTGCCAGCAGCTTGGGCTTATCAAACACCATATATTTT.

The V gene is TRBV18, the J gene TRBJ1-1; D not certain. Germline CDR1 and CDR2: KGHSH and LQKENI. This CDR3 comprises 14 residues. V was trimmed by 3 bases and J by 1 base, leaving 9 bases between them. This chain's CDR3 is CASSPVSRNTEAFF. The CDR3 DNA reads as TGTGCCAGCTCACCGGTCTCACGGAACACTGAAGCTTTCTTT.

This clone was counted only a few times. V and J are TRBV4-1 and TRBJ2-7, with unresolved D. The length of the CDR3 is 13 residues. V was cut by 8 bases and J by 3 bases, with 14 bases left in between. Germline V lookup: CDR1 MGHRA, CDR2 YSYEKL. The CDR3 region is CASVTPGVYEQYF. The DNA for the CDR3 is TGCGCCAGCGTCACCCCCGGTGTCTACGAGCAGTACTTC.

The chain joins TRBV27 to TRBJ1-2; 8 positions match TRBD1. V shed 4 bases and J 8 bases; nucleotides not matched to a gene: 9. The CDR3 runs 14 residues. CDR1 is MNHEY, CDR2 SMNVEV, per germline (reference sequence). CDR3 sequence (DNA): TGTGCCAGCAGTTCACGACAGGGGTGGTTCGGCTACACCTTC. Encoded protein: CASSSRQGWFGYTF.

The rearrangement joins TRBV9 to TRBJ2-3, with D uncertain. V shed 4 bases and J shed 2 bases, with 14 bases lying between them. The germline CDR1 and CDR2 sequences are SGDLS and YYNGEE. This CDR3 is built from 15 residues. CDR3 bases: TGTGCCAGCAGCTCCCGGGCAGACATCACAGATACGCAGTATTTT. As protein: CASSSRADITDTQYF. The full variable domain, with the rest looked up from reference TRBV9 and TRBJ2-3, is DSGVTQTPKHLITATGQRVTLRCSPRSGDLSVYWYQQSLDQGLQFLIQYYNGEERAKGNILERFSAQQFPDLHSELNLSSLELGDSALYFCASSSRADITDTQYFGPGTRLTVL.

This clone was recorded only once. CDR3 residues: CASSFQGYYGYTF. The CDR3 DNA sequence: TGTGCCAGCAGTTTTCAGGGGTACTATGGCTACACCTTC. The rearrangement uses TRBV27 and TRBJ1-2; tentative D call: TRBD1 (6 bases). The CDR3 consists of 13 residues. The V end lost 3 bases, the J end lost 3 bases, and 8 bases lay between the germline ends. CDR1 is MNHEY and CDR2 is SMNVEV in the germline V gene (reference sequence).

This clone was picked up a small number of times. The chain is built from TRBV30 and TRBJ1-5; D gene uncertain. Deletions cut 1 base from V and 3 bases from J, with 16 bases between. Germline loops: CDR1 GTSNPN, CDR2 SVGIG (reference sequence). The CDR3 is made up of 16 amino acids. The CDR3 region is CAWSGRTGDFNQPQHF. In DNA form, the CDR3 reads TGTGCCTGGAGTGGGAGGACCGGGGATTTCAATCAGCCCCAGCATTTT.

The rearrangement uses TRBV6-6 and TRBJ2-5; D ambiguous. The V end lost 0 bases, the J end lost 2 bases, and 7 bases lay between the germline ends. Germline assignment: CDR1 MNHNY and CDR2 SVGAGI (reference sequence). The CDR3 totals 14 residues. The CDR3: CASSYSSLQETQYF. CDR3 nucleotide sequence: TGTGCCAGCAGTTACTCTAGCCTACAAGAGACCCAGTACTTC.

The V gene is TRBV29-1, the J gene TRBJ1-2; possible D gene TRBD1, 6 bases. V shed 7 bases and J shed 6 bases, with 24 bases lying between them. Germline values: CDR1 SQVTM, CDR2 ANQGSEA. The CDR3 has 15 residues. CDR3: CSAGGGRSTENGYTF. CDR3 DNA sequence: TGCAGCGCTGGGGGGGGGCGGTCGACTGAGAATGGCTACACCTTC.

CDR3 amino acids: CASSGDRQPQHF. The CDR3, as DNA: TGCGCCAGCAGTGGGGATCGTCAGCCCCAGCATTTT. This rearrangement joins TRBV10-2 to TRBJ1-5; D uncertain. CDR3 size: 12 residues. V dropped 4 bases and J dropped 6 bases, with 7 bases sitting between them. Germline V gives CDR1 WSHSY, CDR2 SAAADI.